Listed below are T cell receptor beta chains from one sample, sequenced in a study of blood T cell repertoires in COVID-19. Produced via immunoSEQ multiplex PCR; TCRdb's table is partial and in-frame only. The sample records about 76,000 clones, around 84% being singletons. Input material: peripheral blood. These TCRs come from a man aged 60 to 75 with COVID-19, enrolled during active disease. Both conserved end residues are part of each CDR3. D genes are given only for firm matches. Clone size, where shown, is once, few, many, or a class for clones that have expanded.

cdr3_aa: CASSIDWQGLNQPQHF
cdr3_nt: TGTGCCAGTAGTATAGATTGGCAGGGACTCAATCAGCCCCAGCATTTT
j_call: TRBJ1-5
v_call: TRBV19
clone_size: .
d_call: .

cdr3_aa: CASSVASAQGLFGYTF
cdr3_nt: TGTGCCAGCAGCGTAGCCTCCGCTCAGGGTCTTTTTGGCTACACCTTC
j_call: TRBJ1-2
v_call: TRBV9
clone_size: .
d_call: .

cdr3_aa: CASWTGAGNTIYF
cdr3_nt: TGTGCCAGCTGGACAGGGGCTGGAAACACCATATATTTT
j_call: TRBJ1-3
v_call: TRBV10-3
clone_size: .
d_call: TRBD1

cdr3_aa: CASSLEAGVEEQYF
cdr3_nt: TGCGCCAGCAGCTTGGAAGCGGGAGTGGAGGAGCAGTACTTC
j_call: TRBJ2-7
v_call: TRBV5-1
clone_size: .
d_call: TRBD2

cdr3_aa: CASRKETGFGPQHF
cdr3_nt: TGTGCCAGCAGGAAAGAAACGGGGTTCGGGCCCCAGCATTTT
j_call: TRBJ1-5
v_call: TRBV6-5
clone_size: .
d_call: .

cdr3_aa: CASSRREGGNTEAFF
cdr3_nt: TGTGCCAGCAGCCGCCGGGAGGGGGGGAACACTGAAGCTTTCTTT
j_call: TRBJ1-1
v_call: TRBV3-1/TRBV3-2
clone_size: .
d_call: .

cdr3_aa: CASSPSPPGTGMDTQYF
cdr3_nt: TGTGCCAGCAGCCCCTCCCCCCCCGGGACAGGAATGGATACGCAGTATTTT
j_call: TRBJ2-3
v_call: TRBV9
clone_size: .
d_call: TRBD1

cdr3_aa: CASSSSTSGSTDTQYF
cdr3_nt: TGTGCCAGCAGTTCCTCGACTAGCGGGAGCACAGATACGCAGTATTTT
j_call: TRBJ2-3
v_call: TRBV6-2/TRBV6-3
clone_size: .
d_call: TRBD2

cdr3_aa: CASSPVVSYEQYF
cdr3_nt: TGTGCCAGCAGCCCGGTTGTCTCCTACGAGCAGTACTTC
j_call: TRBJ2-7
v_call: TRBV7-2
clone_size: .
d_call: .

cdr3_aa: CASSLAGTGSLYGYTF
cdr3_nt: TGTGCCAGCAGCTTGGCCGGAACAGGCTCCCTCTATGGCTACACCTTC
j_call: TRBJ1-2
v_call: TRBV5-6
clone_size: .
d_call: .

cdr3_aa: CASRPAIGQGYEQYF
cdr3_nt: TGTGCCAGCAGACCCGCGATTGGCCAGGGATACGAGCAGTACTTC
j_call: TRBJ2-7
v_call: TRBV7-9
clone_size: .
d_call: .

cdr3_aa: CASTSLVWEQFF
cdr3_nt: TGTGCCAGCACTAGTTTAGTCTGGGAGCAGTTCTTC
j_call: TRBJ2-1
v_call: TRBV12-3/TRBV12-4
clone_size: .
d_call: .

cdr3_aa: CAISDGKGPSSPLHF
cdr3_nt: TGTGCCATCAGTGATGGGAAGGGGCCAAGTTCACCCCTCCACTTT
j_call: TRBJ1-6
v_call: TRBV10-3
clone_size: .
d_call: .

cdr3_aa: CAWSPTGTGNQPQHF
cdr3_nt: TGTGCCTGGAGTCCAACCGGGACAGGGAACCAGCCCCAGCATTTT
j_call: TRBJ1-5
v_call: TRBV30
clone_size: .
d_call: TRBD1

cdr3_aa: CASRGGQGAYEQYF
cdr3_nt: TGTGCCAGCAGGGGGGGACAGGGGGCCTACGAGCAGTACTTC
j_call: TRBJ2-7
v_call: TRBV6-5
clone_size: .
d_call: TRBD1

cdr3_aa: CATSRHHQDRQQFF
cdr3_nt: TGTGCCACCAGTCGACACCACCAAGACAGACAGCAGTTCTTC
j_call: TRBJ2-1
v_call: TRBV24-1
clone_size: .
d_call: .

cdr3_aa: CSVRTGDSNTEAFF
cdr3_nt: TGCAGCGTTAGAACAGGGGACTCGAACACTGAAGCTTTCTTT
j_call: TRBJ1-1
v_call: TRBV29-1
clone_size: .
d_call: TRBD1

cdr3_aa: CATSRDGRANEQFF
cdr3_nt: TGTGCCACCAGCAGAGACGGGAGGGCCAATGAGCAGTTCTTC
j_call: TRBJ2-1
v_call: TRBV15
clone_size: few
d_call: TRBD2

cdr3_aa: CASSDTADIYGYTF
cdr3_nt: TGTGCCAGCAGCGATACCGCAGATATCTATGGCTACACCTTC
j_call: TRBJ1-2
v_call: TRBV9
clone_size: .
d_call: .

cdr3_aa: CATSGGAKETQYF
cdr3_nt: TGTGCCACCAGCGGTGGGGCTAAGGAGACCCAGTACTTC
j_call: TRBJ2-5
v_call: TRBV15
clone_size: .
d_call: .

cdr3_aa: CASSLGSYNEQFF
cdr3_nt: TGTGCCAGCAGCTTAGGTAGCTACAATGAGCAGTTCTTC
j_call: TRBJ2-1
v_call: TRBV11-1
clone_size: .
d_call: .

cdr3_aa: CASSALSGLSNEKLFF
cdr3_nt: TGTGCCAGCAGCGCTCTTTCCGGACTCTCTAATGAAAAACTGTTTTTT
j_call: TRBJ1-4
v_call: TRBV9
clone_size: .
d_call: .

cdr3_aa: CASSPRDRATEAFF
cdr3_nt: TGTGCCAGCAGTCCCCGGGACAGGGCCACTGAAGCTTTCTTT
j_call: TRBJ1-1
v_call: TRBV27
clone_size: .
d_call: TRBD1

cdr3_aa: CASSVEWDRSLVGRGEQFF
cdr3_nt: TGTGCCAGCAGCGTAGAATGGGACAGGTCGCTCGTCGGTCGGGGTGAGCAGTTCTTC
j_call: TRBJ2-1
v_call: TRBV9
clone_size: .
d_call: TRBD1

cdr3_aa: CASSVRGRDTEAFF
cdr3_nt: TGTGCCAGCAGCGTCAGGGGGCGAGACACTGAAGCTTTCTTT
j_call: TRBJ1-1
v_call: TRBV9
clone_size: .
d_call: TRBD1

cdr3_aa: CASSLAGAGNIQYF
cdr3_nt: TGTGCCAGCAGCTTAGCGGGCGCGGGAAACATTCAGTACTTC
j_call: TRBJ2-4
v_call: TRBV7-2
clone_size: .
d_call: .

cdr3_aa: CASSSAGWDTEAFF
cdr3_nt: TGTGCCAGTAGTAGCGCGGGGTGGGATACTGAAGCTTTCTTT
j_call: TRBJ1-1
v_call: TRBV19
clone_size: once
d_call: .

cdr3_aa: CASTPNLQGTGNTIYF
cdr3_nt: TGTGCCAGCACTCCCAATCTACAGGGTACTGGAAACACCATATATTTT
j_call: TRBJ1-3
v_call: TRBV7-9
clone_size: .
d_call: .

cdr3_aa: CASRTSGGTDTQYF
cdr3_nt: TGCGCCAGTAGGACTAGCGGGGGAACAGATACGCAGTATTTT
j_call: TRBJ2-3
v_call: TRBV5-1
clone_size: .
d_call: TRBD2

cdr3_aa: CASSPLTGELFF
cdr3_nt: TGTGCCAGCAGCCCCCTAACCGGGGAGCTGTTTTTT
j_call: TRBJ2-2
v_call: TRBV11-3
clone_size: .
d_call: .

cdr3_aa: CASSLFASGLAVGTGELFF
cdr3_nt: TGTGCCAGCAGCTTATTTGCTAGCGGACTGGCCGTTGGCACCGGGGAGCTGTTTTTT
j_call: TRBJ2-2
v_call: TRBV7-3
clone_size: few
d_call: TRBD2

cdr3_aa: CASSPQGMSTDTQYF
cdr3_nt: TGTGCCAGCAGCCCACAGGGGATGAGCACAGATACGCAGTATTTT
j_call: TRBJ2-3
v_call: TRBV7-2
clone_size: few
d_call: TRBD1

cdr3_aa: CASTQTGGHSPLHF
cdr3_nt: TGTGCCAGCACCCAGACAGGGGGACATTCACCCCTCCACTTT
j_call: TRBJ1-6
v_call: TRBV6-5
clone_size: .
d_call: TRBD1

cdr3_aa: CASSPREAQHF
cdr3_nt: TGTGCCAGCAGCCCGCGAGAGGCCCAGCATTTT
j_call: TRBJ1-5
v_call: TRBV7-3
clone_size: .
d_call: .

cdr3_aa: CASSLRALSYNEQFF
cdr3_nt: TGTGCCAGCAGCCTGAGAGCGCTCTCCTACAATGAGCAGTTCTTC
j_call: TRBJ2-1
v_call: TRBV9
clone_size: .
d_call: .

cdr3_aa: CASSESWTGAHGYTF
cdr3_nt: TGTGCCAGCAGTGAAAGCTGGACAGGGGCGCATGGCTACACCTTC
j_call: TRBJ1-2
v_call: TRBV6-1
clone_size: .
d_call: TRBD1

cdr3_aa: CAWSLTGGYTF
cdr3_nt: TGTGCCTGGAGTTTAACAGGTGGCTACACCTTC
j_call: TRBJ1-2
v_call: TRBV30
clone_size: many
d_call: .